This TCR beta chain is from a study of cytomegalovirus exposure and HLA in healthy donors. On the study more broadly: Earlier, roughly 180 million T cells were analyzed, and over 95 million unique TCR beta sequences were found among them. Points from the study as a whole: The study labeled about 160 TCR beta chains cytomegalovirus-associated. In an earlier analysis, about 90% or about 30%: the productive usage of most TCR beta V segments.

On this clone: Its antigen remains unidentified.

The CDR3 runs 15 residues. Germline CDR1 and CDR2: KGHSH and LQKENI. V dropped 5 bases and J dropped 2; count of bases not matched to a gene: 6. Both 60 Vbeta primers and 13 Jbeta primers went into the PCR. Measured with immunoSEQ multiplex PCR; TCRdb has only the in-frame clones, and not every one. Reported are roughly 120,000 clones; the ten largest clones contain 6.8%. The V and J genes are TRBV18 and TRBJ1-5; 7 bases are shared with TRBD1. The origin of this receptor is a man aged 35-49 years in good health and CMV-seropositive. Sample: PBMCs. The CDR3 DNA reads TGTGCCAGCTCATCAAGGGACAGCGGCAATCAGCCCCAGCATTTT. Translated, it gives CASSSRDSGNQPQHF.